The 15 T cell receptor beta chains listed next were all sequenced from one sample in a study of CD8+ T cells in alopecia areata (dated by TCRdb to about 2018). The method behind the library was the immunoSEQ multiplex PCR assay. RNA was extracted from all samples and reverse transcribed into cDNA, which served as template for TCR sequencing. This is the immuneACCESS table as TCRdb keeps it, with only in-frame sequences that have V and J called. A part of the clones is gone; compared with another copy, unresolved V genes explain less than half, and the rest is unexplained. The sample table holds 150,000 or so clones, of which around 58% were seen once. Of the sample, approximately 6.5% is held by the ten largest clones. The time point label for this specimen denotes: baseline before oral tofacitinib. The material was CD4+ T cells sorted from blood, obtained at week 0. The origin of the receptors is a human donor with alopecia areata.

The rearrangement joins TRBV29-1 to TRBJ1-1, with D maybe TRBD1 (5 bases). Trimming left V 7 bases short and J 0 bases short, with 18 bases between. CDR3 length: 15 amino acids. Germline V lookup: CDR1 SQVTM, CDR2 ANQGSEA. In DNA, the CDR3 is TGCAGCGCAAGGCGGGCAGAGGGGTTGAACACTGAAGCTTTCTTT. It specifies CSARRAEGLNTEAFF.

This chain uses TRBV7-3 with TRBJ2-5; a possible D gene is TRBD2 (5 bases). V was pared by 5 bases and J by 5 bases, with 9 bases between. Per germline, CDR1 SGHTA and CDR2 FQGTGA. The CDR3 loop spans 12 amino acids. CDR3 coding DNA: TGTGCCAGCAGCCGCCCGGGGGAGACCCAGTACTTC. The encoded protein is CASSRPGETQYF.

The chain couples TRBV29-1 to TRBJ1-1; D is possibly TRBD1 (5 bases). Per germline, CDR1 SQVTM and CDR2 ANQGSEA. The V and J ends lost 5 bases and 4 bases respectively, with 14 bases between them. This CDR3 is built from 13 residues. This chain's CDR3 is CSVLYDRGTEAFF. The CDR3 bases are TGCAGCGTTTTATACGACAGAGGCACTGAAGCTTTCTTT. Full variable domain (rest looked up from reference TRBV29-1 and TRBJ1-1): SAVISQKPSRDICQRGTSLTIQCQVDSQVTMMFWYRQQPGQSLTLIATANQGSEATYESGFVIDKFPISRPNLTFSTLTVSNMSPEDSSIYLCSVLYDRGTEAFFGQGTRLTVV.

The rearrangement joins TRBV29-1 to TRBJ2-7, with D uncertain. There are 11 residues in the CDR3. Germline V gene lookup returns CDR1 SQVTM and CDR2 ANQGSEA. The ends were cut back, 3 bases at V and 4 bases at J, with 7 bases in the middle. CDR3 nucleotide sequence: TGCAGCGTTGAGGAGATTTACGAGCAGTACTTC. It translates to CSVEEIYEQYF.

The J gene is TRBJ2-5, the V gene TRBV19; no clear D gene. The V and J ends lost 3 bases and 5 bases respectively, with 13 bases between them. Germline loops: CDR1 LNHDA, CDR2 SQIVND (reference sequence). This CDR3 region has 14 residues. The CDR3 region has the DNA TGTGCCAGTAGTATCGGCGCCGGACGGGAGACCCAGTACTTC. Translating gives CASSIGAGRETQYF.

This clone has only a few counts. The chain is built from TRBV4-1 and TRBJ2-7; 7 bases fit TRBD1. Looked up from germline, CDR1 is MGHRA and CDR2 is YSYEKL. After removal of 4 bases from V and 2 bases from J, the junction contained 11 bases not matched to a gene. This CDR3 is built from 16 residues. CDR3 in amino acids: CASSPRGRTGTYEQYF. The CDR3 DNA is TGCGCCAGCAGCCCCCGGGGTAGGACAGGAACCTACGAGCAGTACTTC.

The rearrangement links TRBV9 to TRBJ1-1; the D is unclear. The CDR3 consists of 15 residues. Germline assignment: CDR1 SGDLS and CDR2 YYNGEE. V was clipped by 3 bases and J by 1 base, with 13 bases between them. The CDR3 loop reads CASSARASGNTEAFF. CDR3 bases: TGTGCCAGCAGCGCCCGGGCCTCTGGGAACACTGAAGCTTTCTTT. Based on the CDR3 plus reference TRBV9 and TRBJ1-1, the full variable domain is DSGVTQTPKHLITATGQRVTLRCSPRSGDLSVYWYQQSLDQGLQFLIQYYNGEERAKGNILERFSAQQFPDLHSELNLSSLELGDSALYFCASSARASGNTEAFFGQGTRLTVV.

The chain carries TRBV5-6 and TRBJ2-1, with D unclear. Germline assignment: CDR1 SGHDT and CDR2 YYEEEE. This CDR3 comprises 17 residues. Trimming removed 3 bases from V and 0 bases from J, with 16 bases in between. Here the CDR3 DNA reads TGTGCCAGCAGCTCGCTATTACTCCCGAGCTCCTACAATGAGCAGTTCTTC. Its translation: CASSSLLLPSSYNEQFF.

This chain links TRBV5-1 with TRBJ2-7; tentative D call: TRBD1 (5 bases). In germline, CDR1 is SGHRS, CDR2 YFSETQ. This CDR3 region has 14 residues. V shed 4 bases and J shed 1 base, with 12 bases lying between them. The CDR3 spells CASSQGKGSYEQYF. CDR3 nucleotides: TGCGCCAGCAGCCAGGGAAAGGGTTCCTACGAGCAGTACTTC.

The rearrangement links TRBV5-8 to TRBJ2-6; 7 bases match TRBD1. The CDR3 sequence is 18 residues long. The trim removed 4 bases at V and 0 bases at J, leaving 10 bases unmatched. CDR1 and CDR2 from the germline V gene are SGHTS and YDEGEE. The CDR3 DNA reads TGTGCCAGCAGCCCTAGGACAGGTTTTAGCTCTGGGGCCAACGTCCTGACTTTC. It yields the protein CASSPRTGFSSGANVLTF.

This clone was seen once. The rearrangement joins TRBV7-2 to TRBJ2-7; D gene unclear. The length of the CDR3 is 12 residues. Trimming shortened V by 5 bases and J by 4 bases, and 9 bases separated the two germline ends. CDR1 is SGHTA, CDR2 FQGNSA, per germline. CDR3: CASSPRRYEQYF. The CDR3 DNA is TGTGCCAGCAGCCCCCGACGGTACGAGCAGTACTTC.

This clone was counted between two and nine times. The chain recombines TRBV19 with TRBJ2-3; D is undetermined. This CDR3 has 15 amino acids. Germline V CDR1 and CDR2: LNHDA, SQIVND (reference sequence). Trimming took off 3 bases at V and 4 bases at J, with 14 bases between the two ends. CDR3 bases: TGTGCCAGTAGTATGTCGTTTTTCCCCCCAGATACGCAGTATTTT. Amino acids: CASSMSFFPPDTQYF. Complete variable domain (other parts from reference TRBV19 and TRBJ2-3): DGGITQSPKYLFRKEGQNVTLSCEQNLNHDAMYWYRQDPGQGLRLIYYSQIVNDFQKGDIAEGYSVSREKKESFPLTVTSAQKNPTAFYLCASSMSFFPPDTQYFGPGTRLTVL.

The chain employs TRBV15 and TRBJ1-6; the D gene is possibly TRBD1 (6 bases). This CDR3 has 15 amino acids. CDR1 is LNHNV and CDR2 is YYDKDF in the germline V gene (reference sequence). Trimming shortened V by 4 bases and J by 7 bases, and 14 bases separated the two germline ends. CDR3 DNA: TGTGCCACCAGCAAAGCGGACAGACGAAATTCACCCCTCCACTTT. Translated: CATSKADRRNSPLHF.

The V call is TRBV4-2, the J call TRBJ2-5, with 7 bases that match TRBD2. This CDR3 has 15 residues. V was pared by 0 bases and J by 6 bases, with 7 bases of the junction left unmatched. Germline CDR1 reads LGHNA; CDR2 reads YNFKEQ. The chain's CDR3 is CASSQERGTRQTQYF. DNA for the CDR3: TGTGCCAGCAGCCAAGAGCGGGGGACCAGGCAGACCCAGTACTTC.

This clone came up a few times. Written as DNA, the CDR3 is TGCGCCAGCAGCGAGGAGGCTAGCGGGGGGGCCCCAGATACGCAGTATTTT. It yields the protein CASSEEASGGAPDTQYF. The J gene is TRBJ2-3, the V gene TRBV5-1, with 12 bases aligning to TRBD2. CDR3 length: 17 amino acids. Germline-derived CDR1 and CDR2 are SGHRS and YFSETQ. Losses at the gene ends were 4 bases for V and 4 bases for J; bases not matched to a gene: 10.